The 28 T cell receptor beta chains given below trace back to one sample, sequenced in a study of blood T cell repertoires in COVID-19. Libraries were prepared by immunoSEQ multiplex PCR; TCRdb keeps only in-frame clonotypes and omits some of them. The data contain over 200,000 clones, approximately 82% of them singletons. What was sequenced was peripheral blood. All receptors come from a man aged 40-49 years with active or convalescent COVID-19.

The CDR3 nucleotides are TGTGCCAGCTCACCACCGAACAGCATGAACACTGAAGCTTTCTTT. This codes for CASSPPNSMNTEAFF. The gene calls are TRBV18 and TRBJ1-1; no reliable D call. Germline-derived CDR1 and CDR2 are KGHSH and LQKENI. V gave up 0 bases and J gave up 0 bases, with 8 bases separating them. The CDR3 is made up of 15 amino acids.

The genes are TRBV21-1 and TRBJ1-1. TRBV21-1 represents a pseudogene. The CDR3 consists of 17 residues. In nucleotides, the CDR3 is TGTGCCAGCAGCAAAGTTCCGACGGTAGTAGCGAACACTGAAGCTTTCTTT. Residues: CASSKVPTVVANTEAFF.

The chain combines TRBV5-1 with TRBJ2-7, with TRBD2 identical over 11 bases. Looked up from germline, CDR1 is SGHRS and CDR2 is YFSETQ. CDR3 length: 15 residues. V lost 5 bases to trimming and J lost 6 bases; unmatched junction nucleotides: 10. The CDR3 protein is CASSKDSGREAEQYF. CDR3 bases: TGCGCCAGCAGTAAGGATAGCGGGAGGGAGGCCGAGCAGTACTTC.

The chain recombines TRBV5-1 with TRBJ1-3, with D tentatively TRBD1 (6 bases). From germline, CDR1 is SGHRS and CDR2 YFSETQ. The CDR3 consists of 15 residues. The V end was cut by 0 bases, the J end by 3 bases, with 10 bases between. The CDR3 DNA reads TGCGCCAGCAGCTTGGGGACAGCTAGTGGAAACACCATATATTTT. As protein: CASSLGTASGNTIYF.

This chain uses TRBV11-3 with TRBJ2-7, with TRBD1 matching 8 bases. Trimming took 2 bases from V and 2 from J; bases not matched to a gene: 11. The germline gives CDR1 SGHNT, CDR2 YENEEA. The CDR3 has 17 amino acids. The CDR3 is CASSLMSGGGTPYEQYF. The CDR3 nucleotides read TGTGCCAGCAGCTTAATGTCAGGGGGCGGGACGCCCTACGAGCAGTACTTC.

This clone was detected only once. The chain uses TRBV2 and TRBJ2-1, with 9 bases identical to TRBD2. V lost 3 bases to trimming and J lost 10 bases; unmatched junction nucleotides: 10. This CDR3 is built from 15 residues. Germline CDR1 and CDR2: SNHLY and FYNNEI. The DNA of the CDR3 is TGTGCCAGCAGTGAGGGCGAAGCGGGAGGTGGCGAGCAGTTCTTC. Translated: CASSEGEAGGGEQFF.

This clone was seen a few times. V usage is TRBV11-3 and J usage is TRBJ2-2; 11 bases line up with TRBD2. This CDR3 comprises 16 residues. The ends lost 5 bases at V and 1 base at J; junction bases unmatched: 3. Germline V gives CDR1 SGHNT, CDR2 YENEEA. CDR3 residues: CASSGGLAVNTGELFF. CDR3 DNA sequence: TGTGCCAGCAGCGGGGGACTAGCGGTGAACACCGGGGAGCTGTTTTTT.

With respect to this clone: The junction shows a germline mismatch at one end, possibly a read error. In DNA, the CDR3 is TGTGCCACCAATGATTTGATGGGACAGGGGTACAATGAGCAGTTCTTC. Amino acid sequence: CATNDLMGQGYNEQFF. The V call is TRBV24-1, the J call TRBJ2-1; 10 bases map to TRBD1. The germline gives CDR1 KGHDR, CDR2 SFDVKD. The CDR3 length is 16 residues.

The CDR3 is CASSSPLGQGQAGDEQFF. The CDR3 nucleotides are TGTGCCAGCAGCTCCCCTTTAGGACAGGGACAAGCAGGGGATGAGCAGTTCTTC. The rearrangement links TRBV7-9 to TRBJ2-1, with 8 bases lining up with TRBD1. There are 18 residues in the CDR3. With V trimmed by 4 bases and J by 8 bases, 19 bases remained unmatched. Germline V lookup: CDR1 SEHNR, CDR2 FQNEAQ (reference sequence). The full variable domain, with the rest looked up from reference TRBV7-9 and TRBJ2-1, is DTGVSQNPRHKITKRGQNVTFRCDPISEHNRLYWYRQTLGQGPEFLTYFQNEAQLEKSRLLSDRFSAERPKGSFSTLEIQRTEQGDSAMYLCASSSPLGQGQAGDEQFFGPGTRLTVL.

V and J are TRBV11-3 and TRBJ2-3; weak D call: TRBD2 (5 bases). Trimming removed 1 base from V and 10 bases from J, with 18 bases in between. CDR1 and CDR2 from the germline V gene are SGHNT and YENEEA. The CDR3 extends over 15 amino acids. The CDR3 DNA sequence: TGTGCCAGCAGCTTAGGAGGTAGCGACGGGGTTTCGCAGTATTTT. It specifies CASSLGGSDGVSQYF.

This clone appeared a single time. J is TRBJ1-3 and V is TRBV15; 7 nucleotides align to TRBD1. Germline CDR1 and CDR2: LNHNV and YYDKDF (reference sequence). V lost 0 bases, J lost 0 bases, and 5 bases stayed unmatched. This CDR3 comprises 17 residues. The CDR3 sequence: CATSRDPGTDSGNTIYF. The DNA of the CDR3 is TGTGCCACCAGCAGAGATCCAGGGACAGACTCTGGAAACACCATATATTTT.

The rearrangement uses TRBV30 and TRBJ1-6; the D is unclear. The germline V gene encodes CDR1 GTSNPN and CDR2 SVGIG (reference sequence). Trimming shortened V by 3 bases and J by 7 bases, and 13 bases separated the two germline ends. This CDR3 comprises 14 residues. CDR3 sequence: CAWRWREGNSPLHF. CDR3 coding DNA: TGTGCCTGGAGGTGGAGGGAAGGCAATTCACCCCTCCACTTT.

The genes are TRBV7-9 and TRBJ1-1; D may be TRBD1 (6 bases). This CDR3 spans 15 amino acids. Germline CDR1 and CDR2: SEHNR and FQNEAQ (reference sequence). Trimming left V 5 bases short and J 3 bases short, with 16 bases between. CDR3: CASSPEQGADTEAFF. CDR3 bases: TGTGCCAGCAGCCCTGAACAGGGAGCGGACACTGAAGCTTTCTTT.

The CDR3 loop is CASSRRDRGYEQYF. CDR3 DNA: TGTGCCAGCAGCCGCCGGGACAGGGGCTACGAGCAGTACTTC. The chain couples TRBV14 to TRBJ2-7, with 10 positions matching TRBD1. Unmatched junction bases numbered 3, after V lost 4 bases and J lost 3 bases. This CDR3 spans 14 amino acids. Germline-derived CDR1 and CDR2 are SGHDN and FVKESK.

V gene TRBV20-1 combines with J gene TRBJ2-7; D unresolved. This CDR3 has 14 residues. The germline V gene has CDR1 DFQATT and CDR2 SNEGSKA (reference sequence). V lost 3 bases, J lost 0 bases, and 12 bases lay in between. The CDR3 sequence: CSASESPSSYEQYF. CDR3 coding DNA: TGCAGTGCTAGTGAGTCGCCGAGCTCCTACGAGCAGTACTTC.

The chain joins TRBV5-1 to TRBJ1-2; perhaps TRBD1 as D (6 bases). Germline values: CDR1 SGHRS, CDR2 YFSETQ. V lost 4 bases and J 8 bases, leaving 18 bases between the germline ends. The CDR3 runs 14 residues. CDR3 in amino acids: CASSADSAGQGYTF. The CDR3 region has the DNA TGCGCCAGCAGCGCGGACAGTGCGGGTCAGGGCTACACCTTC.

V is TRBV7-2 and J is TRBJ2-7, with 8 bases lining up with TRBD2. Germline V CDR1 and CDR2: SGHTA, FQGNSA. V lost 3 bases, J lost 6 bases, and 10 bases stayed unmatched. The CDR3 totals 15 residues. In nucleotides, the CDR3 is TGTGCCAGCAGCTTCCCCCAGCGGGAGAATTTCGAGCAGTACTTC. Its translation is CASSFPQRENFEQYF.

V usage is TRBV4-1 and J usage is TRBJ2-1, with TRBD2 identical over 11 bases. This CDR3 region has 17 residues. Germline CDR1 and CDR2: MGHRA and YSYEKL. Trimming at V came to 4 bases and at J to 7 bases, leaving 12 bases not matched to a gene. The DNA of the CDR3 is TGCGCCAGCAGCCCTCAACCAATAGCGGGAGGGCCGAATGAGCAGTTCTTC. Translating it yields CASSPQPIAGGPNEQFF.

V gene TRBV12-5 combines with J gene TRBJ2-7; 11 nucleotides agree with TRBD2. The germline V gene has CDR1 LGHNT and CDR2 FRNRAP. V shed 4 bases and J 3 bases; nucleotides not matched to a gene: 2. There are 14 residues in the CDR3. The CDR3 region is CASGSLAGDYEQYF. The CDR3 nucleotides are TGTGCTAGTGGTTCACTAGCGGGGGACTACGAGCAGTACTTC.

The chain employs TRBV24-1 and TRBJ2-5, with TRBD2 identical over 9 bases. V lost 2 bases to trimming and J lost 0 bases; unmatched junction nucleotides: 9. There are 18 residues in the CDR3. Germline V lookup: CDR1 KGHDR, CDR2 SFDVKD. This CDR3 reads CATSDSTRVAGDQETQYF. The DNA of the CDR3 is TGTGCCACCAGTGATTCTACCCGGGTAGCGGGGGACCAAGAGACCCAGTACTTC.

The chain links TRBV7-2 to TRBJ1-1, with D unresolved. V lost 1 base to trimming and J lost 4 bases, with 13 bases between them. Germline V gene data show CDR1 as SGHTA and CDR2 as FQGNSA. The CDR3 has 15 amino acids. The CDR3 is CASSLVRLGSTEAFF. For the CDR3, the DNA is TGTGCCAGCAGCTTAGTACGGCTAGGGAGCACTGAAGCTTTCTTT. The full variable domain, completed using reference TRBV7-2 and TRBJ1-1, is GAGVSQSPSNKVTEKGKDVELRCDPISGHTALYWYRQSLGQGLEFLIYFQGNSAPDKSGLPSDRFSAERTGGSVSTLTIQRTQQEDSAVYLCASSLVRLGSTEAFFGQGTRLTVV.

This clone has a single count. This chain connects TRBV3-1 (or the pseudogene TRBV3-2) to TRBJ1-2; TRBD1 might be the D (6 bases). There are 15 residues in the CDR3. The V and J ends lost 5 bases and 4 bases respectively, with 17 bases between them. CDR1 is LGHDT, CDR2 YNNKEL, per germline (reference sequence). Here the CDR3 DNA reads TGTGCCAGCAGCTCTAAAACGACAGGCGTCTATGGCTACACCTTC. Amino acid sequence: CASSSKTTGVYGYTF.

This clone was observed a few times. The rearrangement joins TRBV25-1 to TRBJ1-2, with TRBD1 identical over 7 bases. The CDR3 is 16 amino acids. CDR1 and CDR2 from the germline V gene are MGHDK and SYGVNS. Trimming cost V 5 bases and J 8 bases; bases outside gene matches: 17. This CDR3 is CASSQTPRQGALGYTF. The CDR3 DNA reads as TGTGCCAGCAGTCAAACCCCTCGACAGGGTGCTCTGGGCTACACCTTC.

This chain connects TRBV9 to TRBJ2-1, with D possibly matching TRBD1 (6 bases). The CDR3 consists of 14 residues. From germline, CDR1 is SGDLS and CDR2 YYNGEE. V lost 0 bases and J 9 bases, leaving 13 bases between the germline ends. CDR3: CASSVVGGRGEQFF. The DNA for the CDR3 is TGTGCCAGCAGCGTAGTTGGGGGCCGGGGTGAGCAGTTCTTC.

The rearrangement links TRBV7-2 to TRBJ2-3; 9 nucleotides align to TRBD2. The V gene end was trimmed by 5 bases and the J gene end by 2 bases; junction bases not matched to a gene: 8. Germline values: CDR1 SGHTA, CDR2 FQGNSA. This CDR3 is built from 16 residues. CDR3 DNA: TGTGCCAGCAGCGTACTAGCGGGCGACCCCACAGATACGCAGTATTTT. Amino acids: CASSVLAGDPTDTQYF.

The chain carries TRBV28 and TRBJ1-2; 7 bases fit TRBD1. Germline CDR1 is MDHEN and CDR2 is SYDVKM. The CDR3 is made up of 16 amino acids. Trimming at V came to 7 bases and at J to 4 bases, leaving 15 bases not matched to a gene. CDR3 sequence reads: CASIGGMQGGIYGYTF. In DNA form, the CDR3 reads TGTGCCAGCATCGGAGGAATGCAGGGGGGAATCTATGGCTACACCTTC.

This clone was found once. The V gene is TRBV18, the J gene TRBJ1-1, with D possibly matching TRBD1 (5 bases). This CDR3 has 13 amino acids. The V end lost 6 bases, the J end lost 10 bases, and 18 bases lay between the germline ends. Germline assignment: CDR1 KGHSH and CDR2 LQKENI. The CDR3 region has the DNA TGTGCCAGCTCTCGGGACTCAAGTCCCACAGCTTTCTTT. It specifies CASSRDSSPTAFF.

V gene TRBV7-8 combines with J gene TRBJ2-7; D is uncertain. CDR1 is SGHVS and CDR2 is FQNEAQ in the germline V gene. Trimming took off 0 bases at V and 3 bases at J, with 9 bases between the two ends. The CDR3 runs 14 residues. CDR3 coding DNA: TGTGCCAGCAGCTTAGCACTATCCAACTACGAGCAGTACTTC. Its protein is CASSLALSNYEQYF.